Presented here are 13 T cell receptor beta chains from one specimen sequenced in a study of regulatory T cells in long-lasting Graves disease. Arm-PCR with iRepertoire HTBI primers amplified the CDR3 regions for these TCR beta libraries. TCRdb re-called the multiplex PCR reads with MiXCR, one entry per CDR3 protein. The sample shows roughly 450,000 distinct CDR3 sequences, around 21% of them seen only once. Time point of the sample: persistent/refractory GD, antithyroid drugs over 5 years with positive TRAb. With RNA extracted from PBMCs as input, the TCR library was made. Material: peripheral blood mononuclear cells (PBMCs), obtained when the disease was refractory, from a patient treated with antithyroid drugs. These TCRs come from a female donor with Graves disease.

Ten or more counts support this clonotype. The chain couples TRBV19 to TRBJ2-6; 11 bases are shared with TRBD2. V lost 3 bases and J lost 0; bases outside the gene matches: 13. Per the germline V gene, CDR1 is LNHDA and CDR2 is SQIVND (reference sequence). The CDR3 is 21 amino acids. CDR3 region: CASSIFLLAGVSGSGANVLTF. Here the CDR3 DNA reads TGTGCCAGTAGTATTTTCTTACTAGCGGGAGTCAGCGGCTCTGGGGCCAACGTCCTGACTTTC.

About this clonotype: This could be a read error, since a much larger clone is one nucleotide away. The CDR3 carries no conserved terminal phenylalanine or tryptophan, so it likely arises from a read error. This chain joins TRBV10-3 and TRBJ1-1; TRBD1 agrees at 8 bases. Germline V lookup: CDR1 ENHRY, CDR2 SYGVKD. The CDR3 length is 12 residues. The J segment lost 7 bases and the V segment lost 8 bases, leaving 6 bases of the junction unmatched. The CDR3 bases are TGTGCCATCGGACAGGGACGATATGAAGCTTTCTCT. As protein: CAIGQGRYEAFS.

The chain combines TRBV4-1 with TRBJ2-5; 7 positions agree with TRBD1. Germline V gives CDR1 MGHRA, CDR2 YSYEKL. The CDR3 spans 14 residues. Trimming took 3 bases from V and 2 from J; bases not matched to a gene: 3. The CDR3 DNA follows: TGCGCCAGCAGCCATGCGACAGGGCAAGAGACCCAGTACTTC. It encodes CASSHATGQETQYF.

This clonotype has a handful of counts. The chain has TRBV30 and TRBJ2-7, with D hard to call. Deletions cut 5 bases from V and 4 bases from J, with 9 bases between. The CDR3 extends over 11 amino acids. Per germline, CDR1 GTSNPN and CDR2 SVGIG (reference sequence). This CDR3 is CAWEEAYEQYF. The CDR3 DNA sequence: TGTGCCTGGGAGGAAGCTTACGAGCAGTACTTC.

Ten or more counts support this clonotype. The chain has TRBV20-1 and TRBJ2-4; 9 bases fit TRBD1. The CDR3 has 16 amino acids. V shed 5 bases, J shed 0 bases, and the junction held 8 bases outside the gene matches. CDR1 is DFQATT and CDR2 is SNEGSKA in the germline V gene (reference sequence). Here the CDR3 reads CSASTGGVLAKNIQYF. CDR3 nucleotides: TGCAGTGCTTCGACAGGGGGAGTTTTAGCCAAAAACATTCAGTACTTC.

This clonotype was seen a few times. In DNA, the CDR3 is TGTGCCAGCAGCGTCGGACAGGGTCCCGATAATTCACCCCTCCACTTT. It specifies CASSVGQGPDNSPLHF. This sequence joins TRBV7-9 and TRBJ1-6, with 8 bases identical to TRBD1. CDR3 length equals 16 residues. Trimming at V came to 5 bases and at J to 5 bases, leaving 8 bases not matched to a gene. Germline CDR1 and CDR2: SEHNR and FQNEAQ (reference sequence).

The chain recombines TRBV5-4 with TRBJ2-7; 9 bases are a match to TRBD2. Germline lookup yields CDR1 SGHNT and CDR2 YYREEE (reference sequence). J was trimmed by 9 bases and V by 1 base; bases with no gene match: 11. The CDR3 runs 15 residues. CDR3 residues: CASSLSSSGRHGQYF. DNA of the CDR3: TGTGCCAGCAGCTTGAGTAGTAGCGGGAGACACGGGCAGTACTTC.

Written as DNA, the CDR3 is TGCGCCAGCGGATCAAGACAGGGAGGAAACTATGGCTACACCTTC. Amino acids: CASGSRQGGNYGYTF. The rearrangement joins TRBV5-1 to TRBJ1-2; 7 bases fit TRBD1. CDR3 length equals 15 residues. The germline V gene has CDR1 SGHRS and CDR2 YFSETQ. The V segment lost 7 bases and the J segment 2 bases; nucleotides outside the gene matches: 11.

The chain joins TRBV7-9 to TRBJ2-6; 9 bases agree with TRBD1. Germline V gene lookup returns CDR1 SEHNR and CDR2 FQNEAQ (reference sequence). Trimming cost V 3 bases and J 3 bases; bases outside gene matches: 3. The length of the CDR3 is 16 residues. Here the CDR3 reads CASSLTGGYGANVLTF. CDR3 coding DNA: TGTGCCAGCAGCTTGACAGGGGGGTATGGGGCCAACGTCCTGACTTTC.

This clonotype was counted ten times or more. The genes are TRBV6-5 and TRBJ2-7; TRBD1 matches 9 bases. V lost 2 bases and J lost 7; bases outside the gene matches: 6. Germline loops: CDR1 MNHEY, CDR2 SVGAGI. The CDR3 is made up of 14 amino acids. CDR3 sequence: CASSYSGTGNEQYF. The CDR3 bases are TGTGCCAGCAGTTACAGTGGGACAGGGAATGAGCAGTACTTC.

Comments on this clonotype: Since the CDR3 does not end with the conserved phenylalanine or tryptophan, this likely comes from a read error. The chain carries TRBV7-9 and TRBJ1-1, with D possibly TRBD1 on 5 matching bases. This CDR3 spans 13 amino acids. V was clipped by 3 bases and J by 7 bases, with 12 bases between them. The germline CDR1 and CDR2 sequences are SEHNR and FQNEAQ (reference sequence). The CDR3 protein is CASSFQGGGEAFL. The CDR3 DNA follows: TGTGCCAGCAGCTTCCAGGGCGGAGGTGAAGCTTTCTTA.

The chain links TRBV27 to TRBJ2-7, with TRBD2 matching 7 bases. Trimming removed 5 bases from V and 1 base from J; junction bases left unmatched: 8. The CDR3 length is 15 residues. Per the germline V gene, CDR1 is MNHEY and CDR2 is SMNVEV (reference sequence). The CDR3 here is CASSQLGRESYEQYF. For the CDR3, the DNA is TGTGCCAGCAGTCAACTAGGGCGGGAGTCCTACGAGCAGTACTTC.

A few counts support this clonotype. CDR3 region: CASSISGTASYEQYF. As DNA, the CDR3 is TGTGCCAGTAGTATCTCCGGGACAGCCTCCTACGAGCAGTACTTC. The chain has TRBV19 and TRBJ2-7; 7 nucleotides align to TRBD1. The CDR3 totals 15 residues. V gave up 3 bases and J gave up 0 bases; unmatched junction bases: 5. Looked up from germline, CDR1 is LNHDA and CDR2 is SQIVND (reference sequence). Full variable domain (remainder filled in from reference TRBV19 and TRBJ2-7): DGGITQSPKYLFRKEGQNVTLSCEQNLNHDAMYWYRQDPGQGLRLIYYSQIVNDFQKGDIAEGYSVSREKKESFPLTVTSAQKNPTAFYLCASSISGTASYEQYFGPGTRLTVT.